This T cell receptor (beta chain) was sequenced during a study of T cell changes during pregnancy in multiple sclerosis. The table came from immunoSEQ multiplex PCR; TCRdb's copy has only in-frame clones and leaves some out. Of some 37,000 clones in the sample, about nine tenths are singletons; the top ten hold about 0.37%. CDR1 is SGHNT and CDR2 is YENEEA in the germline V gene. The CDR3 totals 15 residues. Losses at the gene ends were 1 base for V and 3 bases for J; bases not matched to a gene: 5. The V gene is TRBV11-3, the J gene TRBJ1-1; TRBD1 aligns across 7 bases. Sequencing was performed on CD4+ T cells from peripheral blood mononuclear cells, taken after pregnancy. This TCR derives from a female donor in good health, enrolled as a control in a pregnancy study. The CDR3 DNA reads as TGTGCCAGCAGCTTAGGTTTGGGACAGTACACTGAAGCTTTCTTT. Residues: CASSLGLGQYTEAFF.